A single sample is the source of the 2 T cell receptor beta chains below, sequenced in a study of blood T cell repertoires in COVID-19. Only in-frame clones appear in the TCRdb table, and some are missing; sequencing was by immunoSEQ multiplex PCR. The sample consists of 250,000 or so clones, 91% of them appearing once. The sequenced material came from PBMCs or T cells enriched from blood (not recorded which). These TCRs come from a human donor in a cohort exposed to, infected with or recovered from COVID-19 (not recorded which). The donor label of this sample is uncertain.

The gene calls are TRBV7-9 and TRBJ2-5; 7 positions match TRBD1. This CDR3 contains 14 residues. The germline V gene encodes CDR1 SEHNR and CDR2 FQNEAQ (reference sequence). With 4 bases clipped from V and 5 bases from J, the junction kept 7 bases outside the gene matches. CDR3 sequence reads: CASSSRTGAETQYF. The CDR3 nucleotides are TGTGCCAGCAGCTCCCGGACAGGCGCGGAGACCCAGTACTTC.

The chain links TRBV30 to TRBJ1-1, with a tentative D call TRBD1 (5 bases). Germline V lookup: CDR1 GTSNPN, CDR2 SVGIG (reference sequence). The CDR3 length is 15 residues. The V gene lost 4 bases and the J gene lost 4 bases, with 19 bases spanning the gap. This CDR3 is CAWTASGRLGTEAFF. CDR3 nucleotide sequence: TGTGCCTGGACGGCGTCAGGGCGCCTCGGCACTGAAGCTTTCTTT.